The rows below give T cell receptor beta chains drawn from one sample of a study of lymphopenia after photon versus proton radiotherapy. The table came from immunoSEQ multiplex PCR; TCRdb's copy has only in-frame clones and leaves some out. The table includes around 66,000 clones, around 85% detected once. Sample: peripheral blood, taken from a patient treated with photon-based radiotherapy. These receptors were obtained from a middle-aged man with gastric cancer. Each CDR3 is given with its conserved first and last residue. A D gene is named only where the DNA matches it firmly. Some rows have no size entry. The others give once, few or many, or a class for an expanded clone.

cdr3_nt: TGTGCCAGCAGCACCACAGGGGCAAGGGACAATGAGCAGTTCTTC; cdr3_aa: CASSTTGARDNEQFF; d_call: TRBD1; j_call: TRBJ2-1; v_call: TRBV11-2; clone_size: few
cdr3_nt: TGTGCTAGCAGCTTAAATACCGGGCGCGAGCAGTACTTC; cdr3_aa: CASSLNTGREQYF; d_call: .; j_call: TRBJ2-7; v_call: TRBV7-7; clone_size: .
cdr3_nt: TGCGCCAGCAGCGGCGGGGCGGGTCCGGCCGGGGAGCTGTTTTTT; cdr3_aa: CASSGGAGPAGELFF; d_call: .; j_call: TRBJ2-2; v_call: TRBV5-1; clone_size: .
cdr3_nt: TGTGCCAGCTCCGGACTAGCGGGGGGGCTCAATGAGCAGTTCTTC; cdr3_aa: CASSGLAGGLNEQFF; d_call: TRBD2; j_call: TRBJ2-1; v_call: TRBV19; clone_size: .
cdr3_nt: TGCGCCAGCAGCCCAGGGAGCTCCTACGAGCAGTACTTC; cdr3_aa: CASSPGSSYEQYF; d_call: .; j_call: TRBJ2-7; v_call: TRBV5-1; clone_size: .
cdr3_nt: TGTGCCAGCAGTGAAGCATCTATGGGCGACGAGCAGTACTTC; cdr3_aa: CASSEASMGDEQYF; d_call: .; j_call: TRBJ2-7; v_call: TRBV2; clone_size: .
cdr3_nt: TGTGCCAGCGCACAGGGACACTACAATGAGCAGTTCTTC; cdr3_aa: CASAQGHYNEQFF; d_call: .; j_call: TRBJ2-1; v_call: TRBV21-1; clone_size: .
cdr3_nt: TGCAGCGTTGTGGCGGGAGCTAACACCGGGGAGCTGTTTTTT; cdr3_aa: CSVVAGANTGELFF; d_call: TRBD2; j_call: TRBJ2-2; v_call: TRBV29-1; clone_size: .
cdr3_nt: TGTGCCAGCAGCTTAACGCCATATGGACTCCGTGGGGACTATGGCTACACCTTC; cdr3_aa: CASSLTPYGLRGDYGYTF; d_call: .; j_call: TRBJ1-2; v_call: TRBV7-3; clone_size: .
cdr3_nt: TGTGCCAGCAGCCAAGAGGAGGGGACCTATGGCTACACCTTC; cdr3_aa: CASSQEEGTYGYTF; d_call: .; j_call: TRBJ1-2; v_call: TRBV4-2; clone_size: .
cdr3_nt: TGTGCCAGCAGTGAAGCGATGGGCAGGGGGCAAGAGACCCAGTACTTC; cdr3_aa: CASSEAMGRGQETQYF; d_call: TRBD1; j_call: TRBJ2-5; v_call: TRBV2; clone_size: .
cdr3_nt: TGTGCCTGGAGTGTAGCTAGCGGGTTACAAGAGACCCAGTACTTC; cdr3_aa: CAWSVASGLQETQYF; d_call: TRBD2; j_call: TRBJ2-5; v_call: TRBV30; clone_size: .
cdr3_nt: TGTGCCAGCAGCCAACCCGGACAGGGGGCCTCGACCTTC; cdr3_aa: CASSQPGQGASTF; d_call: TRBD1; j_call: TRBJ1-2; v_call: TRBV14; clone_size: few
cdr3_nt: TGTGCCAGCAGCGGACCCGGACAGGGAAATCAGCCCCAGCATTTT; cdr3_aa: CASSGPGQGNQPQHF; d_call: TRBD1; j_call: TRBJ1-5; v_call: TRBV9; clone_size: .
cdr3_nt: TGTGCCAGCAGTTACGGGGGTACCTACGAGCAGTACTTC; cdr3_aa: CASSYGGTYEQYF; d_call: .; j_call: TRBJ2-7; v_call: TRBV6-5; clone_size: .